The 5 T cell receptor beta chains listed next were all sequenced from one sample in a study of blood T cell repertoires in COVID-19. The method was immunoSEQ multiplex PCR; TCRdb's version includes in-frame clones alone and lacks a portion of them. The sample gives 130,000 or so clones, approximately 80% of which show up once; 9.5% to 15% is in the top ten. The material sequenced was peripheral blood. The origin of the receptors is an older woman with acute or convalescent COVID-19.

The CDR3 DNA reads TGTGCCAGCGGACAGAAGGAGAGGGCCCCCCTCCACTTT. Its protein product is CASGQKERAPLHF. V and J are TRBV6-5 and TRBJ1-6; TRBD1 might be the D (6 bases). CDR1 and CDR2 from the germline V gene are MNHEY and SVGAGI. Trimming removed 8 bases at V and 13 bases at J, with 18 bases between. The CDR3 consists of 13 residues.

V is TRBV11-1 and J is TRBJ1-1, with D hard to call. The CDR3 is made up of 13 amino acids. Germline-derived CDR1 and CDR2 are SGHAT and FQDESV (reference sequence). V lost 3 bases and J 1 base, leaving 6 bases between the germline ends. The chain's CDR3 is CASSFTRNTEAFF. The CDR3 DNA is TGTGCCAGCAGCTTTACACGGAACACTGAAGCTTTCTTT.

Only a few counts were recorded for this clone. The chain employs TRBV5-1 and TRBJ2-3; TRBD1 agrees at 7 bases. Losses at the gene ends were 4 bases for V and 2 bases for J; bases not matched to a gene: 7. This CDR3 has 15 residues. CDR1 is SGHRS, CDR2 YFSETQ, per germline. CDR3 bases: TGCGCCAGCAGCAAACGACAGGGCGTCACAGATACGCAGTATTTT. It encodes CASSKRQGVTDTQYF.

The chain couples TRBV29-1 to TRBJ2-2, with D perhaps matching TRBD1 (6 bases). Germline V gene data show CDR1 as SQVTM and CDR2 as ANQGSEA. The CDR3 contains 14 residues. Trimming took off 6 bases at V and 0 bases at J, with 11 bases between the two ends. DNA for the CDR3: TGCAGCGTCTACAGGGCCCCGAACACCGGGGAGCTGTTTTTT. Protein sequence: CSVYRAPNTGELFF.

The CDR3, as DNA: TGTGCCAGTAGGGACAGAGCCTCTGGAAACACCATATATTTT. This sequence encodes CASRDRASGNTIYF. This chain joins TRBV19 and TRBJ1-3, with D maybe TRBD1 (6 bases). The V end lost 6 bases, the J end lost 0 bases, and 9 bases lay between the germline ends. The CDR3 extends over 14 amino acids. The V gene's germline CDR1 is LNHDA and CDR2 SQIVND (reference sequence).